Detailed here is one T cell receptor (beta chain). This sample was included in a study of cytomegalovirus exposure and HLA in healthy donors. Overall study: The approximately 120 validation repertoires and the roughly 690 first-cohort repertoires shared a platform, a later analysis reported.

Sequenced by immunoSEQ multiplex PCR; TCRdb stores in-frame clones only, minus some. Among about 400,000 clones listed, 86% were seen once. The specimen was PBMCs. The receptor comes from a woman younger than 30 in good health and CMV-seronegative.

The CDR3 region has the DNA TGCGCCAGCAGCCCCGGACGGGGGAGCTCCTACAATGAGCAGTTCTTC. It yields the protein CASSPGRGSSYNEQFF. The chain joins TRBV4-1 to TRBJ2-1, with D tentatively TRBD2 (6 bases). The CDR3 length is 16 residues. V lost 4 bases to trimming and J lost 0 bases, with 13 bases between them. Looked up from germline, CDR1 is MGHRA and CDR2 is YSYEKL.